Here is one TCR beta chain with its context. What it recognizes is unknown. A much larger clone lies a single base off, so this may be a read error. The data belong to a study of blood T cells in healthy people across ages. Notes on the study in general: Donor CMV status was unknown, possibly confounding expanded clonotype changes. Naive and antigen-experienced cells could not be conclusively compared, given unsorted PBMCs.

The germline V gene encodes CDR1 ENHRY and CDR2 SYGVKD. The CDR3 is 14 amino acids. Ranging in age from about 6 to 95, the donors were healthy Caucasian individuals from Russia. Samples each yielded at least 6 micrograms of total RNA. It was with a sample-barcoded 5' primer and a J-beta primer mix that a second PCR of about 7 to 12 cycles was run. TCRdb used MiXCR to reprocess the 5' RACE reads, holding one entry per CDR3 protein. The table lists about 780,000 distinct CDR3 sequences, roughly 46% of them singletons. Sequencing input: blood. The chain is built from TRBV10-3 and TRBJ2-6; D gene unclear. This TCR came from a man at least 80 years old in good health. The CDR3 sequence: CVISDPTGANVLTF. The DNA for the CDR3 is TGTGTCATCAGTGATCCCACTGGGGCCAACGTCCTGACTTTC.